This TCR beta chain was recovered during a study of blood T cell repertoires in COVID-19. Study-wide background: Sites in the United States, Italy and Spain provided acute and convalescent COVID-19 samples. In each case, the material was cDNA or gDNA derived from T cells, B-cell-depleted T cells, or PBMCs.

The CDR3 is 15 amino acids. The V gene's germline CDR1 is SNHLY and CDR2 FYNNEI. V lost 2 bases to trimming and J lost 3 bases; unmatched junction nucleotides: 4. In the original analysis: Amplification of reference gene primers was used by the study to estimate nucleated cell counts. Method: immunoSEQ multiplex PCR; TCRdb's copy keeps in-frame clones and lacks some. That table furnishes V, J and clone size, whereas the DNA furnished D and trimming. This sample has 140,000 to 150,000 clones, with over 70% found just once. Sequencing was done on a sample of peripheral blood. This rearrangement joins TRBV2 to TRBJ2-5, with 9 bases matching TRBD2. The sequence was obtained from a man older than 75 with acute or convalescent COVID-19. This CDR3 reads CASSESQRGEETQYF. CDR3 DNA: TGTGCCAGCAGTGAATCCCAGCGGGGGGAAGAGACCCAGTACTTC.